This record looks at one TCR beta chain sequence and its context. Other DNA sequences in this specimen translate into the identical CDR3. This entry comes from a study of blood T cell repertoires in COVID-19. V was trimmed by 0 bases and J by 1 base, leaving 8 bases between them. In germline, CDR1 is SGDLS, CDR2 YYNGEE. This CDR3 is built from 15 residues. Repertoires were generated with immunoSEQ multiplex PCR, while TCRdb's copy carries only in-frame clones and drops some. Altogether about 81,000 clones are present, roughly 91% being singletons, with the ten largest covering roughly 2%. The sequencing sample was made of peripheral blood. The chain recombines TRBV9 with TRBJ2-1; maybe TRBD2 (6 bases). This receptor was taken from a woman in her fifties or sixties in a cohort sampled during active COVID-19. The CDR3 here is CASSVAGGSYNEQFF. The CDR3 DNA reads TGTGCCAGCAGCGTAGCCGGGGGATCCTACAATGAGCAGTTCTTC. The variable domain in full, with the rest retrieved from reference TRBV9 and TRBJ2-1, is DSGVTQTPKHLITATGQRVTLRCSPRSGDLSVYWYQQSLDQGLQFLIQYYNGEERAKGNILERFSAQQFPDLHSELNLSSLELGDSALYFCASSVAGGSYNEQFFGPGTRLTVL.